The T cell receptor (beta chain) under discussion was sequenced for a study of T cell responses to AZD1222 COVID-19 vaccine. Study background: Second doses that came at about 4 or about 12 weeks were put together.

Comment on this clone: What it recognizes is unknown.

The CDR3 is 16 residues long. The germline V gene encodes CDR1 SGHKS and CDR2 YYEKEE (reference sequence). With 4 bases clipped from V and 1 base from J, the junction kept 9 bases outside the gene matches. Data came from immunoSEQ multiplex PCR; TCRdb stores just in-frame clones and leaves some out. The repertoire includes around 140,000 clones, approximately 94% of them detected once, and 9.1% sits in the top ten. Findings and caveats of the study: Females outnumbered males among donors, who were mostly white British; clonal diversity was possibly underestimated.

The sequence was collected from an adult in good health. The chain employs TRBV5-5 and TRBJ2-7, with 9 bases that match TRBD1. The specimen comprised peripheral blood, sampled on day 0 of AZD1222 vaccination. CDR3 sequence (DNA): TGTGCCAGCAGCCTACAGGGACAGGGACTATCCTACGAGCAGTACTTC. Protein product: CASSLQGQGLSYEQYF.